This TCR beta chain comes out of a study of T cell responses to AZD1222 COVID-19 vaccine. General study points: The study sampled repertoires only after the peak T cell response. The sample set comprised mostly white British donors with more females, and clonal diversity was possibly underestimated. Spike as a whole was targeted by vaccine-associated CD4 TCRs, dominant at 160-218 and 743-854.

As regards this clone: Its antigen is still unknown.

Deletions cut 4 bases from V and 4 bases from J, with 13 bases between. Germline CDR1 reads LGHDT; CDR2 reads YNNKEL (reference sequence). This CDR3 has 14 amino acids. This table comes from immunoSEQ multiplex PCR, and its TCRdb copy is limited to in-frame clones, with some not included. The sample carries 110,000 to 150,000 clones, just over 90% recorded once. The gene calls are TRBV3-1 (or the pseudogene TRBV3-2) and TRBJ1-2; D is uncertain. This clonotype was sampled from an adult in good health. The sample was peripheral blood, taken on day 0 of AZD1222 vaccination. The CDR3 loop is CASSPGDPGYGYTF. The CDR3 nucleotides read TGTGCCAGCAGCCCTGGAGATCCTGGCTATGGCTACACCTTC.